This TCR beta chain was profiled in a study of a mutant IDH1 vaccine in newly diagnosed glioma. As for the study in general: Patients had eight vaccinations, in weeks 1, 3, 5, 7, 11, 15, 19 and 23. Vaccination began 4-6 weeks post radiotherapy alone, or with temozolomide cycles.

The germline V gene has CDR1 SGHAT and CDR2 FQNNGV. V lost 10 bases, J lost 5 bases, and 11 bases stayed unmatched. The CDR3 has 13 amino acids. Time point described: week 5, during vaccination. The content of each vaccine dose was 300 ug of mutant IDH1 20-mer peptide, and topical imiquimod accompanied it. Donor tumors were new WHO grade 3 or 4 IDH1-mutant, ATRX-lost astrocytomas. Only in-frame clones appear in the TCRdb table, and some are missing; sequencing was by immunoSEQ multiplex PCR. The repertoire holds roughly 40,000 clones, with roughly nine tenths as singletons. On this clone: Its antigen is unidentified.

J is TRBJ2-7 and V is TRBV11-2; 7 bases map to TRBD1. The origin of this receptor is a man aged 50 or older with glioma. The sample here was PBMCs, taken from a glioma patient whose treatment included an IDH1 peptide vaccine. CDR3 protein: CAIQMGQLHEQYF. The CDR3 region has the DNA TGTGCCATTCAGATGGGACAGCTTCACGAGCAGTACTTC.